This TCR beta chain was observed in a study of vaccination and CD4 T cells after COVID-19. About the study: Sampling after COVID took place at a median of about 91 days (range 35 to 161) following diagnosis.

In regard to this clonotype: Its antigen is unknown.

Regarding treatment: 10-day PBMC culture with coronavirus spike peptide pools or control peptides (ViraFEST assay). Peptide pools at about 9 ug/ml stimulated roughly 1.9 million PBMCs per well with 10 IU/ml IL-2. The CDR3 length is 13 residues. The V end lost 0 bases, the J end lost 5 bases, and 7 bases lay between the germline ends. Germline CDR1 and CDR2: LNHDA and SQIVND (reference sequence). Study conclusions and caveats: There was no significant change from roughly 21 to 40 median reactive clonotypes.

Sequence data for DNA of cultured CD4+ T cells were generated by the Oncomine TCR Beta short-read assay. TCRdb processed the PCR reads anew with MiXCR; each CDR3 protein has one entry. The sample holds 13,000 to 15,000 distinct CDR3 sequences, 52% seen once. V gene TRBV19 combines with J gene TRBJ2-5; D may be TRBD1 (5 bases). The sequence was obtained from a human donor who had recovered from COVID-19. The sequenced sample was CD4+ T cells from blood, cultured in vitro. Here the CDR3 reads CASSIEGDETQYF. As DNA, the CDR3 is TGTGCCAGTAGTATAGAAGGGGATGAGACCCAGTACTTC.